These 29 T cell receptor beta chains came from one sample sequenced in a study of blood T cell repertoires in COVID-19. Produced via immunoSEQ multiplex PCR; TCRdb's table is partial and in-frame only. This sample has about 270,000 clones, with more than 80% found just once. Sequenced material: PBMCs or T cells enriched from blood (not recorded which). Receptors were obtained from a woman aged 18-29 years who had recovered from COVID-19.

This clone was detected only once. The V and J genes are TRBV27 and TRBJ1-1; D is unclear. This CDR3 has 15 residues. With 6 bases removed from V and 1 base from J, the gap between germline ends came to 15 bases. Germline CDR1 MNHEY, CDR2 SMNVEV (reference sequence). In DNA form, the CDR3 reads TGTGCCAGCAGCCGCGACTCCCTGGGGAACACTGAAGCTTTCTTT. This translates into CASSRDSLGNTEAFF.

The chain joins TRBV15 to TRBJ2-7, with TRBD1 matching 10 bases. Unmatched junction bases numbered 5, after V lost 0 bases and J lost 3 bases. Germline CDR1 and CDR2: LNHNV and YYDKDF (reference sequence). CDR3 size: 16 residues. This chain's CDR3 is CATSREAGQGSYEQYF. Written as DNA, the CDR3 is TGTGCCACCAGCAGAGAGGCGGGACAGGGGAGCTACGAGCAGTACTTC.

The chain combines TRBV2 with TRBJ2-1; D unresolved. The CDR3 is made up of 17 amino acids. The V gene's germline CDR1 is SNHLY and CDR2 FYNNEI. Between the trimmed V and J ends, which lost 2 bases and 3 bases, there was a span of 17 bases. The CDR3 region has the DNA TGTGCCAGCAGTGAACTGTCTACCCTGCATGTCTACAATGAGCAGTTCTTC. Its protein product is CASSELSTLHVYNEQFF. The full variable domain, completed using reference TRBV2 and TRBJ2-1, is EPEVTQTPSHQVTQMGQEVILRCVPISNHLYFYWYRQILGQKVEFLVSFYNNEISEKSEIFDDQFSVERPDGSNFTLKIRSTKLEDSAMYFCASSELSTLHVYNEQFFGPGTRLTVL.

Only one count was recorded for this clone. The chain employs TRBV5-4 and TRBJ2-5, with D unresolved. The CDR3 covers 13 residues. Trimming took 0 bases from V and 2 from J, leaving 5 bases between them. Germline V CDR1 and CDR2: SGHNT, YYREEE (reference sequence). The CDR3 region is CASSLDSQETQYF. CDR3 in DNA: TGTGCCAGCAGCTTGGACTCTCAAGAGACCCAGTACTTC.

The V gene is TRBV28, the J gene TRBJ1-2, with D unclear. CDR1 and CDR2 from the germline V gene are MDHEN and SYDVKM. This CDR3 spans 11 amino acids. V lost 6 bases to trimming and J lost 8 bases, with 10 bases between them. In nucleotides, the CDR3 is TGTGCCAGCAGAGAACGGCGGGGCTACACCTTC. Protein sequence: CASRERRGYTF.

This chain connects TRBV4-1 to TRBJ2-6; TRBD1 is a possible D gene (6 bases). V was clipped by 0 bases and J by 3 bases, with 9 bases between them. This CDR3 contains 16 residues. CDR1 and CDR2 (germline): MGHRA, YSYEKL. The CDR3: CASSQDWGHGANVLTF. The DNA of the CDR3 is TGCGCCAGCAGCCAAGATTGGGGGCATGGGGCCAACGTCCTGACTTTC.

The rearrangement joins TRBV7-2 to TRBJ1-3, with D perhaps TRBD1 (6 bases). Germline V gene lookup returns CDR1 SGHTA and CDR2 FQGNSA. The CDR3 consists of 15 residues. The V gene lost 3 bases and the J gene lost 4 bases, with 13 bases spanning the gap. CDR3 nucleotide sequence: TGTGCCAGCAGCTTGAACAGGGCTCAAGGAAACACCATATATTTT. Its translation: CASSLNRAQGNTIYF.

The CDR3 DNA is TGTGCCAGCGCCCGGCGGGGGAATAATGAAAAACTGTTTTTT. This gives the protein CASARRGNNEKLFF. The chain carries TRBV6-5 and TRBJ1-4, with a tentative D call TRBD1 (5 bases). Between the trimmed V and J ends, which lost 8 bases and 4 bases, there was a span of 14 bases. Germline-derived CDR1 and CDR2 are MNHEY and SVGAGI. The CDR3 length is 14 residues.

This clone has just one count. CDR3 nucleotides: TGTGCCAGCAGCTTACCCCAAGCTAGCACCACAGATACGCAGTATTTT. This sequence encodes CASSLPQASTTDTQYF. The chain carries TRBV11-3 and TRBJ2-3; tentative D call: TRBD2 (5 bases). The CDR3 is made up of 16 amino acids. V was shortened by 2 bases and J by 2 bases, with 14 bases between the two germline ends. Germline V lookup: CDR1 SGHNT, CDR2 YENEEA.

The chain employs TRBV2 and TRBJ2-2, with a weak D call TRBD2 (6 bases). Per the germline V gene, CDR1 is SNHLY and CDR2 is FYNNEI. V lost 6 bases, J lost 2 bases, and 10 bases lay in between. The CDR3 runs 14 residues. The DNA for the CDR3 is TGTGCCAGCAGAGCCGGGACTAACACCGGGGAGCTGTTTTTT. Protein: CASRAGTNTGELFF. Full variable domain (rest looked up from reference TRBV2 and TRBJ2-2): EPEVTQTPSHQVTQMGQEVILRCVPISNHLYFYWYRQILGQKVEFLVSFYNNEISEKSEIFDDQFSVERPDGSNFTLKIRSTKLEDSAMYFCASRAGTNTGELFFGEGSRLTVL.

CDR3: CSASPGATNEKLFF. CDR3 in DNA: TGCAGTGCTAGTCCCGGGGCAACTAATGAAAAACTGTTTTTT. The V call is TRBV20-1, the J call TRBJ1-4; D is uncertain. The V gene's germline CDR1 is DFQATT and CDR2 SNEGSKA (reference sequence). The V and J ends lost 3 bases and 0 bases respectively, with 8 bases between them. The CDR3 contains 14 residues.

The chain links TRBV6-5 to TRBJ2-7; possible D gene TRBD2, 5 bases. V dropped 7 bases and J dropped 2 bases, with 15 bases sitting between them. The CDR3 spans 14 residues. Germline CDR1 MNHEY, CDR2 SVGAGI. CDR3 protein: CASKDSPGTYEQYF. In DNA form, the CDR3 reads TGTGCCAGCAAGGACTCGCCGGGAACCTACGAGCAGTACTTC.

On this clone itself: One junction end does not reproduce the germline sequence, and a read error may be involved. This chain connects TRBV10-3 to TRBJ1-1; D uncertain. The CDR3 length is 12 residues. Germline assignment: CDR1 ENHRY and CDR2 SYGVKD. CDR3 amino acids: CAIGDGPTEAFF. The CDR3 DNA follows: TGTGCCATCGGTGATGGGCCGACGGAAGCTTTCTTT.

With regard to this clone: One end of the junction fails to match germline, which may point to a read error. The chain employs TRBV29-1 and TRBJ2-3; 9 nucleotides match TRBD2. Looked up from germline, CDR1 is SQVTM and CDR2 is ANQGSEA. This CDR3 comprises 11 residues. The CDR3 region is CSVPASGVRDF. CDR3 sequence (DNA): TGCAGCGTCCCAGCTAGCGGGGTGAGGGATTTT.

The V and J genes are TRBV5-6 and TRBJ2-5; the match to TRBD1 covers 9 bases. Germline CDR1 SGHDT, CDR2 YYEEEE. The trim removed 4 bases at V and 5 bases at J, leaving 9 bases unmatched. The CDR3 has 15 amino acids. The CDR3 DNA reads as TGTGCCAGCAGCCAAAAACAGGGGGCGTGGGAGACCCAGTACTTC. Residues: CASSQKQGAWETQYF.

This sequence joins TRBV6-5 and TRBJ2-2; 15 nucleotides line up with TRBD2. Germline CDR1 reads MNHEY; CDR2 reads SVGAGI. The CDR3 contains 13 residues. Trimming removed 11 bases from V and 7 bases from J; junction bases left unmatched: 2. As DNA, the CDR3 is TGTGCCCCGGGACTAGCGGGGGGCGGGGAGCTGTTTTTT. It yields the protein CAPGLAGGGELFF.

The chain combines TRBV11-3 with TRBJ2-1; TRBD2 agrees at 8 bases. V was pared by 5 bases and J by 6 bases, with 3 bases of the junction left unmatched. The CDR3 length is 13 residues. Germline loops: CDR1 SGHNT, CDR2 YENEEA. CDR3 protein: CASSPGTSNEQFF. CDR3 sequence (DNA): TGTGCCAGCAGCCCCGGGACTAGCAATGAGCAGTTCTTC.

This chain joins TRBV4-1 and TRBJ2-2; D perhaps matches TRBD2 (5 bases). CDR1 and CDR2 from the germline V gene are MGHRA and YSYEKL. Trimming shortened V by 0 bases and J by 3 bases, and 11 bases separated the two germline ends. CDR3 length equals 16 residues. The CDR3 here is CASSQDRSGYTGELFF. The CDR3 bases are TGCGCCAGCAGCCAAGATAGGAGCGGATACACCGGGGAGCTGTTTTTT.

The CDR3 loop reads CASRARTGLIEGQYF. The CDR3 DNA sequence: TGTGCCAGTAGGGCCAGGACAGGTCTAATCGAGGGGCAGTACTTC. The genes are TRBV19 and TRBJ2-7; 7 nucleotides agree with TRBD1. Germline CDR1 is LNHDA and CDR2 is SQIVND (reference sequence). With 6 bases clipped from V and 9 bases from J, the junction kept 17 bases outside the gene matches. The CDR3 runs to 15 residues.

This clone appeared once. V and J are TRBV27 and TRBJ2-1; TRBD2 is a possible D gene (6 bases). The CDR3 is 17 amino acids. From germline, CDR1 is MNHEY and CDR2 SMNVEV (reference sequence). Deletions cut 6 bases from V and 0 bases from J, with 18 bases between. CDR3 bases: TGTGCCAGCAGGCCGGCCGGAGGGGTACTCTCCTACAATGAGCAGTTCTTC. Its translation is CASRPAGGVLSYNEQFF.

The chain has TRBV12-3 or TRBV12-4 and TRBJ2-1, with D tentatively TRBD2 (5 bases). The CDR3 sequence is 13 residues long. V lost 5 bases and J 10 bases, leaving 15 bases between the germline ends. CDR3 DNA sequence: TGTGCCAGCAGTCATACTAGGGAGTCAGAGCAGTTCTTC. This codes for CASSHTRESEQFF.

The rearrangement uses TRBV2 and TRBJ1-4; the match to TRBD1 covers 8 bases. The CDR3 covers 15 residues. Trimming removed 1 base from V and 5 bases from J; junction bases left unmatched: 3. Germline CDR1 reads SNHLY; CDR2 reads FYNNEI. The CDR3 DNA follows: TGTGCCAGCAGTGAAGGGACAGGGAGCAATGAAAAACTGTTTTTT. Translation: CASSEGTGSNEKLFF.

The CDR3 DNA reads as TGTGCCAGCAGCCCTTATCCGGGGAACACTGAAGCTTTCTTT. Translation: CASSPYPGNTEAFF. The chain combines TRBV9 with TRBJ1-1; no clear D. CDR3 length equals 14 residues. Germline V CDR1 and CDR2: SGDLS, YYNGEE. The V end was cut by 4 bases, the J end by 1 base, with 11 bases between. The full variable domain, in which reference TRBV9 and TRBJ1-1 provide the parts outside the CDR3, is DSGVTQTPKHLITATGQRVTLRCSPRSGDLSVYWYQQSLDQGLQFLIQYYNGEERAKGNILERFSAQQFPDLHSELNLSSLELGDSALYFCASSPYPGNTEAFFGQGTRLTVV.

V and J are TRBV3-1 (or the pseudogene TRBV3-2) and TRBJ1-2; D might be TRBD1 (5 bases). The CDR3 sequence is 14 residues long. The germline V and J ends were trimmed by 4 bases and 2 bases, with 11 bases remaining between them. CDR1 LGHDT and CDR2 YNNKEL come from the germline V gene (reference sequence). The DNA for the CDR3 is TGTGCCAGCAGCCCCGACAGAAAAAACTATGGCTACACCTTC. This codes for CASSPDRKNYGYTF.

CDR3 residues: CASSQERVPITDTQYF. DNA for the CDR3: TGTGCCAGCAGCCAAGAGAGGGTCCCTATCACAGATACGCAGTATTTT. The chain has TRBV4-2 and TRBJ2-3; tentative D call: TRBD2 (5 bases). V lost 0 bases, J lost 2 bases, and 12 bases lay in between. The CDR3 runs 16 residues. Germline V gene sequence: CDR1 LGHNA, CDR2 YNFKEQ.

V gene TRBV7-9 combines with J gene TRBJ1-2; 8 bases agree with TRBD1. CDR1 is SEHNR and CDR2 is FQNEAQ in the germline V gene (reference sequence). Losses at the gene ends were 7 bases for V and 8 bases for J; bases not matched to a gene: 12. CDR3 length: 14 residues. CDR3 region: CASTPSQGAQGYTF. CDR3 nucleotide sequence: TGTGCCAGCACACCATCCCAGGGGGCGCAAGGCTACACCTTC.

The CDR3 is CASSLNPGGNSGNTIYF. CDR3 bases: TGTGCCAGCAGCTTAAACCCAGGGGGCAACTCTGGAAACACCATATATTTT. The chain couples TRBV7-9 to TRBJ1-3, with 8 nucleotides matching TRBD1. CDR3 length: 17 residues. Germline V gene sequence: CDR1 SEHNR, CDR2 FQNEAQ (reference sequence). The V gene end was trimmed by 2 bases and the J gene end by 0 bases; junction bases not matched to a gene: 6.

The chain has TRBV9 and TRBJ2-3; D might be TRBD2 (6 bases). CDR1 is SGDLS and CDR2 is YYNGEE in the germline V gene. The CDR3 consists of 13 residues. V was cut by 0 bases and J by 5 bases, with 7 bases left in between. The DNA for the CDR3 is TGTGCCAGCAGCGTAGACGGGGGAGATACGCAGTATTTT. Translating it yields CASSVDGGDTQYF. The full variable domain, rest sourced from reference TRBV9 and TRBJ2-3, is DSGVTQTPKHLITATGQRVTLRCSPRSGDLSVYWYQQSLDQGLQFLIQYYNGEERAKGNILERFSAQQFPDLHSELNLSSLELGDSALYFCASSVDGGDTQYFGPGTRLTVL.

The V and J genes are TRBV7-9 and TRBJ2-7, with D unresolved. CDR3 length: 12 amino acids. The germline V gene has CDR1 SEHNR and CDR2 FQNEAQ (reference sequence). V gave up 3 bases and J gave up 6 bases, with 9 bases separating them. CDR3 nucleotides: TGTGCCAGCAGCTTTGGTCCGGGCGAGCAGTACTTC. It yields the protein CASSFGPGEQYF.